The next 28 T cell receptor beta chains were all read from a single sample in a study of tumor and adjacent non-tumor tissue in lung cancer. A modified ARM-PCR protocol with three rounds of nested PCR amplified TCRbeta. TCRdb re-called the multiplex PCR reads with MiXCR, one entry per CDR3 protein. This sample yields under 150,000 distinct CDR3 sequences, of which around three fifths are seen a single time; roughly 13% belongs to the top ten. RNA was extracted from bulk tissue without any cell sorting. Sequencing used lung tumor tissue. These receptor sequences come from a man under 40 with non-small cell lung cancer.

The chain links TRBV10-2 to TRBJ1-6; D remains unclear. With 7 bases removed from V and 5 bases from J, the gap between germline ends came to 15 bases. This CDR3 contains 15 residues. CDR1 is WSHSY and CDR2 is SAAADI in the germline V gene. The CDR3 here is CASNLTSHNNSPLHF. The CDR3 DNA reads as TGCGCCAGCAACCTGACTTCCCATAATAATTCACCCCTCCACTTT.

This clonotype was seen only once. A read error is likely, as this CDR3 ends without the conserved phenylalanine or tryptophan. V gene TRBV29-1 combines with J gene TRBJ2-7; 12 bases are shared with TRBD1. CDR1 is SQVTM and CDR2 is ANQGSEA in the germline V gene. The CDR3 totals 15 residues. The CDR3 sequence: CSALESGTGGHEQYL. DNA of the CDR3: TGCAGTGCCTTAGAGTCCGGGACAGGGGGCCACGAGCAGTACTTA.

The CDR3 reads CASMQGVYGYTF. The CDR3, as DNA: TGTGCCAGCATGCAAGGGGTATATGGCTACACCTTC. The chain has TRBV6-2 or TRBV6-3 and TRBJ1-2; possible D gene TRBD1, 5 bases. The germline CDR1 and CDR2 sequences are MNHEY and SVGEGT. V lost 7 bases, J lost 5 bases, and 11 bases lay in between. The CDR3 extends over 12 amino acids.

This clonotype appeared many times. CDR3 nucleotides: TGTGCCAGCAGTGAATTTATTAGGGCGGGCAATCAGCCCCAGCATTTT. It specifies CASSEFIRAGNQPQHF. The gene calls are TRBV6-1 and TRBJ1-5; no reliable D call. Germline loops: CDR1 MNHNS, CDR2 SASEGT. The V end was cut by 2 bases, the J end by 2 bases, with 13 bases between. This CDR3 contains 16 residues.

This clonotype was counted a few times. This rearrangement joins TRBV12-3 or TRBV12-4 to TRBJ2-4; D tentatively fits TRBD1 or TRBD2 (6 bases each). V was trimmed by 6 bases and J by 7 bases, leaving 13 bases between them. The CDR3 contains 13 residues. In nucleotides, the CDR3 is TGTGCCAGCAGCCAGGAGGGGGTGAACATTCAGTACTTC. It translates to CASSQEGVNIQYF.

The CDR3 nucleotides are TGTGCCAGCAGCATGGGATTTAGATCATACGAGCAGTACTTC. Encoded protein: CASSMGFRSYEQYF. This rearrangement joins TRBV11-2 to TRBJ2-7, with D hard to call. The CDR3 consists of 14 residues. V was trimmed by 5 bases and J by 4 bases, leaving 15 bases between them. The germline V gene encodes CDR1 SGHAT and CDR2 FQNNGV.

About this clonotype: One end of the junction does not line up with germline, which may come from a read error. The V and J genes are TRBV4-3 and TRBJ2-1; no clear D gene. The CDR3 is made up of 14 amino acids. Germline assignment: CDR1 LGHNA and CDR2 YSLEER. This CDR3 reads CASSHQTSYNKQFF. The CDR3 DNA reads as TGCGCCAGCAGTCACCAGACCTCCTACAATAAGCAGTTCTTC.

Remarks on this clonotype: With a much larger clone just one base away, this may be a read error. The CDR3 carries no conserved terminal phenylalanine or tryptophan, so it likely arises from a read error. The chain uses TRBV6-1 and TRBJ1-6, with 7 bases matching TRBD1. This CDR3 comprises 15 residues. The trim removed 4 bases at V and 6 bases at J, leaving 6 bases unmatched. CDR1 and CDR2 from the germline V gene are MNHNS and SASEGT. The CDR3 DNA sequence: TGTGCCAGCAGTGCCCGGACAGGACGTAATTCACCCCTCCACTTA. Amino acid sequence: CASSARTGRNSPLHL.

On this clonotype: As the CDR3 is not closed by the conserved phenylalanine or tryptophan, this likely results from a read error. V and J are TRBV11-3 and TRBJ1-4; 8 positions match TRBD1. CDR1 is SGHNT and CDR2 is YENEEA in the germline V gene. With V trimmed by 4 bases and J by 7 bases, 5 bases remained unmatched. The CDR3 length is 14 residues. CDR3 sequence reads: CASSSPQGGEKLFS. The CDR3 DNA sequence: TGTGCCAGCAGCTCCCCACAGGGGGGTGAAAAACTGTTTTCT.

This clonotype appeared many times. The chain uses TRBV20-1 and TRBJ2-7; D is unresolved. This CDR3 is 14 amino acids long. Germline CDR1 reads DFQATT; CDR2 reads SNEGSKA (reference sequence). Trimming stripped 7 bases from V and 3 bases from J, with 19 bases between. CDR3 in DNA: TGCAGTGTAGAGGCCCGTGGACGGAACTACGAGCAGTACTTC. The encoded protein is CSVEARGRNYEQYF.

On this clonotype: This may stem from a read error, because a much larger clone lies one nucleotide away. The chain uses TRBV12-3 or TRBV12-4 and TRBJ1-1; D remains ambiguous. The CDR3 sequence is 15 residues long. The CDR3 DNA reads TGTGCCAGCAGCCTTAGACGGGGTGGGAACCCTGAAGCTTTCTTT. Protein product: CASSLRRGGNPEAFF.

Concerning this clonotype itself: At one end the junction does not follow the germline gene, possibly because of a read error. The CDR3 protein is CASSLASGQSSYNEKFF. CDR3 coding DNA: TGTGCCAGCAGCTTAGCGAGCGGGCAGAGCTCCTACAATGAGAAGTTCTTC. J is TRBJ2-1 and V is TRBV11-2; D possibly corresponds to TRBD2 (6 bases). The CDR3 loop spans 17 amino acids. CDR1 and CDR2 from the germline V gene are SGHAT and FQNNGV.

This chain uses TRBV19 with TRBJ2-1; D ambiguous. The V end was cut by 6 bases, the J end by 0 bases, with 18 bases between. Germline lookup yields CDR1 LNHDA and CDR2 SQIVND (reference sequence). This CDR3 region has 17 residues. CDR3 protein: CASRRGWWGPSYNEQFF. CDR3 in DNA: TGTGCCAGTAGACGCGGTTGGTGGGGTCCCTCCTACAATGAGCAGTTCTTC.

V usage is TRBV4-1 and J usage is TRBJ1-2; no reliable D call. CDR3 size: 13 residues. Germline CDR1 is MGHRA and CDR2 is YSYEKL. Trimming shortened V by 0 bases and J by 3 bases, and 5 bases separated the two germline ends. CDR3 region: CASSQDSYYGYTF. CDR3 sequence (DNA): TGCGCCAGCAGCCAAGATTCGTACTATGGCTACACCTTC.

This clonotype was seen repeatedly, ten times or more. The rearrangement uses TRBV20-1 and TRBJ2-5; 7 bases fit TRBD2. The J segment lost 4 bases and the V segment lost 0 bases, leaving 5 bases of the junction unmatched. Germline lookup yields CDR1 DFQATT and CDR2 SNEGSKA (reference sequence). This CDR3 is built from 14 residues. CDR3 residues: CSAREGSSGETQYF. The CDR3 DNA reads TGCAGTGCTAGAGAGGGCTCTAGCGGAGAGACCCAGTACTTC.

The chain joins TRBV6-5 to TRBJ2-7; the match to TRBD1 covers 11 bases. The V and J ends lost 5 bases and 9 bases, in that order; junction bases with no gene match: 12. CDR1 is MNHEY and CDR2 is SVGAGI in the germline V gene. The CDR3 loop spans 15 amino acids. The DNA for the CDR3 is TGTGCCAGCAGTCTCGGACAGGGGGCCCCCTACAGGCAGTACTTC. Amino acids: CASSLGQGAPYRQYF.

On this clonotype: A much more abundant neighbour one base away suggests this may be a read error. The V and J genes are TRBV5-6 and TRBJ2-7; 8 bases match TRBD1. Germline CDR1 is SGHDT and CDR2 is YYEEEE. V dropped 3 bases and J dropped 8; count of bases not matched to a gene: 4. This CDR3 has 12 residues. Written as DNA, the CDR3 is TGTGCCAGCAGCTGGACAGGGAACAAGCAGTACTTC. The encoded protein is CASSWTGNKQYF. The entire variable domain, with the rest obtained from reference TRBV5-6 and TRBJ2-7, is as follows: DAGVTQSPTHLIKTRGQQVTLRCSPKSGHDTVSWYQQALGQGPQFIFQYYEEEERQRGNFPDRFSGHQFPNYSSELNVNALLLGDSALYLCASSWTGNKQYFGPGTRLTVT.

As concerns this clonotype: Just one base apart from a much larger clone, this may be a read error. This sequence joins TRBV24-1 and TRBJ2-7; unclear D gene. From germline, CDR1 is KGHDR and CDR2 SFDVKD. The V end was cut by 4 bases, the J end by 1 base, with 4 bases between. CDR3 length: 12 residues. In nucleotides, the CDR3 is TGTGCCACCAGTGACGAATCCTACGAGCAGTACTTC. Protein sequence: CATSDESYEQYF.

This clonotype was picked up one time. A much bigger clone sits one base away, suggesting this may be a read error. V is TRBV4-1 and J is TRBJ1-5; unclear D gene. The CDR3 sequence is 15 residues long. Trimming removed 0 bases from V and 0 bases from J, with 6 bases in between. Germline lookup yields CDR1 MGHRA and CDR2 YSYEKL. CDR3: CASSQDMASNQPQHF. CDR3 bases: TGCGCCAGCAGCCAAGATATGGCTAGCAATCAGCCCCAGCATTTT.

About this clonotype: One end of the junction does not line up with germline, which may come from a read error. V gene TRBV6-5 combines with J gene TRBJ1-6; 8 bases map to TRBD1. The germline V gene has CDR1 MNHEY and CDR2 SVGAGI. The CDR3 has 15 residues. As DNA, the CDR3 is TGTGCTAGCAGAGGACAGGGAAGTAATAATTCACGCCTCCACTTT. It yields the protein CASRGQGSNNSRLHF.

Comments on this clonotype: A much larger clone is a single base away; this may be a read error. V is TRBV4-2 and J is TRBJ2-3, with D unresolved. The DNA end is a closer match to TRBJ1-5, so the J assignment may be wrong. This CDR3 is built from 15 residues. The germline CDR1 and CDR2 sequences are LGHNA and YNFKEQ. The CDR3 DNA reads TGTGCCAGCAGCCAATATCAGGAGAGCACAGATACGCAGCATTTT. Protein sequence: CASSQYQESTDTQHF.

As regards this clonotype: Germline is not matched at one junction end, which may reflect a read error. The V gene is TRBV11-2, the J gene TRBJ2-1; D gene ambiguous. Germline CDR1 SGHAT, CDR2 FQNNGV. The CDR3 has 13 amino acids. CDR3 region: CASILDLANEQSF. DNA for the CDR3: TGTGCCAGCATCTTAGATCTGGCTAATGAGCAGTCCTTC.

This clonotype has a handful of counts. V and J are TRBV6-6 and TRBJ1-3; D gene ambiguous. Germline loops: CDR1 MNHNY, CDR2 SVGAGI (reference sequence). The CDR3 contains 16 residues. The ends were cut back, 0 bases at V and 0 bases at J, with 9 bases in the middle. For the CDR3, the DNA is TGTGCCAGCAGTTACTCGAGTCCCCTCTCTGGAAACACCATATATTTT. This sequence encodes CASSYSSPLSGNTIYF.

Comments on this clonotype: A read error may account for a junction end that differs from germline. The genes are TRBV5-4 and TRBJ2-2; D might be TRBD1 (6 bases). This CDR3 spans 13 amino acids. Germline CDR1 is SGHNT and CDR2 is YYREEE (reference sequence). The CDR3 DNA reads TGTGCCAGCAGTATGGACAGAACCGGGGAGCTGCTTTTT. Residues: CASSMDRTGELLF.

This clonotype came up a few times. The chain employs TRBV6-5 and TRBJ1-5; D is possibly TRBD1 (5 bases). The V gene lost 7 bases and the J gene lost 0 bases, with 13 bases spanning the gap. Germline loops: CDR1 MNHEY, CDR2 SVGAGI. The CDR3 covers 15 residues. As DNA, the CDR3 is TGTGCCAGCAAGGGGTGGGGGGATAGCAATCAGCCCCAGCATTTT. Translation: CASKGWGDSNQPQHF.

The chain recombines TRBV6-2 or TRBV6-3 with TRBJ1-1; a possible D gene is TRBD1 (5 bases). Trimming removed 6 bases from V and 5 bases from J, with 16 bases in between. Germline V gene data show CDR1 as MNHEY and CDR2 as SVGEGT. The CDR3 has 14 amino acids. CDR3 sequence: CASRTTEEQTEAFF. The CDR3 DNA reads TGTGCCAGCAGGACGACAGAGGAACAGACTGAAGCTTTCTTT.

As regards this clonotype: One junction end disagrees with the germline gene, perhaps due to a read error. The chain links TRBV4-1 to TRBJ2-3; D possibly uses TRBD1 or TRBD2 (5 bases each). The V gene's germline CDR1 is MGHRA and CDR2 YSYEKL. CDR3 length: 14 residues. This chain's CDR3 is CASRQLWDGDTQYF. The CDR3 bases are TGCGCAAGCAGACAACTCTGGGACGGAGATACGCAGTATTTT.

The sample holds one count of this clonotype. Being one base from a much bigger clone, this may be a read error. This chain uses TRBV4-3 with TRBJ2-7, with D possibly TRBD2 on 7 matching bases. The germline V gene encodes CDR1 LGHNA and CDR2 YSLEER. Between the trimmed V and J ends, which lost 6 bases and 4 bases, there was a span of 16 bases. The CDR3 is 14 residues long. CDR3 protein: CASSRPGGSYEQYF. The CDR3 region has the DNA TGCGCCAGCAGTAGACCGGGGGGCAGTTACGAGCAGTACTTC.